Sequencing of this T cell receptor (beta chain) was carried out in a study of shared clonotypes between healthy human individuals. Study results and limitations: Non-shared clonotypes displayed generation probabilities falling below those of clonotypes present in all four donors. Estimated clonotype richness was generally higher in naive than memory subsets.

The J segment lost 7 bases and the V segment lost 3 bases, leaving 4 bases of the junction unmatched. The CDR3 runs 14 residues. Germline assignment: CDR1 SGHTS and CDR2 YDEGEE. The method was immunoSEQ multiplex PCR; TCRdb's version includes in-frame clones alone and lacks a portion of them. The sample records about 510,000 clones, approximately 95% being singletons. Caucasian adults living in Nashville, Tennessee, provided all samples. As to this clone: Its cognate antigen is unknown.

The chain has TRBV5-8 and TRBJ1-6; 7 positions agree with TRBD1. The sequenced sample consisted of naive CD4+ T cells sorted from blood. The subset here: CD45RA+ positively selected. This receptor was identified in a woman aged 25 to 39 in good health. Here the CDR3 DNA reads TGTGCCAGCAGCTGGGGGACAGCGAATTCACCCCTCCACTTT. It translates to CASSWGTANSPLHF. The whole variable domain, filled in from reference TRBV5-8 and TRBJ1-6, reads EAGVTQSPTHLIKTRGQQATLRCSPISGHTSVYWYQQALGLGLQFLLWYDEGEERNRGNFPPRFSGRQFPNYSSELNVNALELEDSALYLCASSWGTANSPLHFGNGTRLTVT.